The text below deals with one TCR beta chain. Its antigen is unknown. Uncontrolled infection, other autoimmune disease, pregnancy or lactation excluded patients. This specimen comes from a study of T cells in Graves' hyperthyroidism and ophthalmopathy. Broader study findings: Blood also carried most thyroid clonotypes expanded above 0.001.

Germline assignment: CDR1 SGHTS and CDR2 YDEGEE. This CDR3 region has 16 residues. The V gene end was trimmed by 0 bases and the J gene end by 5 bases; junction bases not matched to a gene: 10. Amplification yielded TCR beta CDR3 regions, with RNA transcripts as the source. First-round RT-PCR with HTBI primers amplified the TCR CDR3 region. TCRdb recomputed calls from the multiplex PCR reads with MiXCR, one row per CDR3 protein. In the table there are roughly 500,000 distinct CDR3 sequences, under 60% of which are singletons. Sequenced input: peripheral blood or thyroid tissue (not recorded which). The chain is built from TRBV5-8 and TRBJ2-5, with 7 bases matching TRBD2. The sequence was collected from an adult woman with Graves' disease, either hyperthyroidism or ophthalmopathy (not recorded which). CDR3 coding DNA: TGTGCCAGCAGCTTGGTAGTGGGAGGGCCGTTGGAGACCCAGTACTTC. It is translated as CASSLVVGGPLETQYF.